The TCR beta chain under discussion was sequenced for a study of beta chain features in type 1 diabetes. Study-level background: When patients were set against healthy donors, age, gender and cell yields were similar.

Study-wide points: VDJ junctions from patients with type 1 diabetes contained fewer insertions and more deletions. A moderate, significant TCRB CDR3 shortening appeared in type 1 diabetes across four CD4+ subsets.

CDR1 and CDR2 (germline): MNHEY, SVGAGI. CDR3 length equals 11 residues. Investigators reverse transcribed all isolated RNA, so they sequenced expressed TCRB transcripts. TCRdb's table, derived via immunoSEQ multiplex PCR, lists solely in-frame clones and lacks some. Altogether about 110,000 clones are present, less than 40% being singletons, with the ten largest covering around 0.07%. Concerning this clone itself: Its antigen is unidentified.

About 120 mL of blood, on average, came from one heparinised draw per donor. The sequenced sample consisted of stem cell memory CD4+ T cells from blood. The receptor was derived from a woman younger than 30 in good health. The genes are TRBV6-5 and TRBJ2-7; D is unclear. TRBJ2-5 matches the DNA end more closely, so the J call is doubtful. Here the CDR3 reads CASSYLETQYF. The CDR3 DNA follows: TGTGCCAGCAGTTATCTGGAGACCCAGTACTTC.